This T cell receptor beta chain was retrieved from a study of blood T cell repertoires in COVID-19. Whole-study context: From the United States, Italy and Spain came samples of acute and convalescent COVID-19. The cDNA or gDNA used as material had been derived from T cells, B-cell-depleted T cells, or PBMCs.

The V gene end was trimmed by 3 bases and the J gene end by 1 base; junction bases not matched to a gene: 7. This CDR3 is built from 16 residues. Germline CDR1 LNHDA, CDR2 SQIVND (reference sequence). Clones were read by immunoSEQ multiplex PCR, and TCRdb kept only the in-frame ones, dropping some. Of more than 350,000 clones detected, around 87% appear once; the ten largest clones hold about 9.4%. Patients in Seattle were enrolled during active infection, then followed longitudinally. V is TRBV19 and J is TRBJ2-3; 7 bases are a match to TRBD2. The sequence was obtained from a woman aged 25 to 39 with COVID-19, enrolled during active disease. Sequenced: peripheral blood. The CDR3 DNA follows: TGTGCCAGTAGTATCGGTGCTAGCGGAGGCACAGATACGCAGTATTTT. It encodes CASSIGASGGTDTQYF. The full variable domain, in which reference TRBV19 and TRBJ2-3 provide the parts outside the CDR3, is DGGITQSPKYLFRKEGQNVTLSCEQNLNHDAMYWYRQDPGQGLRLIYYSQIVNDFQKGDIAEGYSVSREKKESFPLTVTSAQKNPTAFYLCASSIGASGGTDTQYFGPGTRLTVL.